This TCR beta chain was identified in a study of blood T cell repertoires in COVID-19 (dated by TCRdb to about 2020). General notes on the study: Collaborator samples came from the United States, Italy and Spain and covered acute and convalescent phases of COVID-19. Where available, HLA class I and class II types were obtained from metadata supplied by the sample provider rather than from assay-based typing. Samples were obtained from the ongoing ImmuneRACE study (first 160 participants) and from about 1,300 subjects provided by 6 global collaborators. Subjects who had been exposed to COVID-19, were actively infected with it, or had recovered from it provided the deeply sampled blood TCRbeta repertoires that made up the dataset. Sample metadata almost always included a de-identified subject ID, COVID-19 status, age in years and sex. The repertoires were released in a freely available public database meant as a resource for research on the immune response to SARS-CoV-2. The material from the prospective study consisted of cDNA or gDNA derived from T cells, B-cell-depleted T cells, or PBMCs. Findings and caveats that apply to the study as a whole: The amount of clinical and demographic metadata varied by source and participant and was provided uncurated.

TCRbeta CDR3 regions were amplified from genomic DNA using the immunoSEQ Assay, a bias-controlled multiplex PCR. In the original analysis: Within the assay, amplification of reference gene primers was used to estimate how many nucleated cells each sample contained. To quantify the absolute abundance of each unique TCRbeta CDR3 rearrangement, sequence reads were collapsed and filtered. Productive Simpson clonality was computed per sample as the square root of Simpson's diversity index over productive rearrangements. The source is immuneACCESS, and TCRdb retained only in-frame sequences with V and J called. Part of the clones is not carried over; for the studies checked, unresolved V genes explain less than half of this, and the remainder is unexplained. D and trimming come from the DNA, and the V and J calls and clone size come from that table. The sample table holds about 360,000 clones, of which around 86% were seen once. Approximately 2.9% of the sample lies in the top ten.

On this clone: Its antigen is still unknown. No per-base quality is available; no much larger clone lies one base away.

Measured from the cysteine to the phenylalanine, the CDR3 is 14 residues long. The retained sequence is limited to the CDR3, 42 bases, with the frame set at the first base. As encoded in the germline V gene, CDR1 is SNHLY while CDR2 is FYNNEI. V lost 7 bases and J lost 3 bases; the stretch between them is 12 bases long. The collaborating institutions used their own protocols to collect whole blood in K2EDTA tubes. For TCRbeta analysis, collaborators shipped samples in one of three forms: frozen whole blood, isolated PBMCs, or DNA extracted from either of those sample types. The specimen was peripheral blood. This chain joins TRBV2 to TRBJ1-4; TRBD1 is a possible D gene, resting on 5 matching bases. This sequence was found in a human donor in a cohort sampled during active COVID-19. Here is the DNA: TGTGCCAGCACACGAGACAGTGCTAATGAAAAACTGTTTTTT. The encoded protein is CASTRDSANEKLFF.